This entry features one T cell receptor beta chain sequence. Under the authors' procedure: Amplification of reference gene primers provided the estimated nucleated cell counts. Assay used: immunoSEQ multiplex PCR; TCRdb lists only in-frame clones, some missing. V and J calls and clone size follow that table, whereas D and trimming were derived from the DNA. The data contain 350,000 to 400,000 clones, less than 90% of them seen just once; the ten biggest clones take up roughly 7.2%. Patients in Seattle were enrolled during active infection, then followed longitudinally. These data come from a study of blood T cell repertoires in COVID-19. Study-level background: Samples came from the United States, Italy and Spain, spanning acute and convalescent COVID-19. Sample material is recorded as cDNA or gDNA derived from T cells, B-cell-depleted T cells, or PBMCs.

V shed 2 bases and J shed 7 bases, with 11 bases lying between them. The germline CDR1 and CDR2 sequences are KGHSH and LQKENI. The CDR3 covers 13 residues. This receptor was obtained from a woman in her sixties with COVID-19, enrolled during active disease. The V and J genes are TRBV18 and TRBJ1-1; a possible D gene is TRBD1 (5 bases). The sample comprised peripheral blood. CDR3 DNA: TGTGCCAGCTCACCAACGGGCACAGGTGAAGCTTTCTTT. This encodes CASSPTGTGEAFF.